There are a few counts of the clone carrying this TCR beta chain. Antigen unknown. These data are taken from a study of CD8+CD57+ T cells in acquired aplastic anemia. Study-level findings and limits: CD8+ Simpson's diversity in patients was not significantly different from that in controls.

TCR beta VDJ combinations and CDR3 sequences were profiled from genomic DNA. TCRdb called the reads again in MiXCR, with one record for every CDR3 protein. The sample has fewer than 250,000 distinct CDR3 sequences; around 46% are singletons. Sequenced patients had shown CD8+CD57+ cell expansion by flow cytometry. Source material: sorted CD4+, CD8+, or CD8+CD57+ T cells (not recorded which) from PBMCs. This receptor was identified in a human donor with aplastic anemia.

CDR3 DNA sequence: TGTGCCAGCAGCTGGGAGGGAATCACAGATACGCAGTATTTT. This encodes CASSWEGITDTQYF. This chain connects TRBV5-4 to TRBJ2-3, with 7 nucleotides matching TRBD2. There are 14 residues in the CDR3. Germline loops: CDR1 SGHNT, CDR2 YYREEE (reference sequence). The V segment lost 3 bases and the J segment 2 bases; nucleotides outside the gene matches: 3.